This is a list of T cell receptor beta chains from one sample in a study of blood T cell repertoires in COVID-19. Assay: immunoSEQ multiplex PCR; the TCRdb copy retains only in-frame clones and omits some. The sample lists around 350,000 clones; around nine tenths were seen once. Input material: peripheral blood. These receptors originate from a human donor in a cohort sampled during active COVID-19. Both conserved end residues are part of each CDR3. Each record gives: D gene, CDR3 length, V gene, J gene, clone size, CDR3 protein, CDR3 DNA. D genes are given only for firm matches. The size field is filled for only some rows; it gives once, few, many or a size class.

D: NA
length: 16
V: TRBV3-1/TRBV3-2
J: TRBJ1-3
size: NA
CDR3: CASSQMVQSSGNTIYF
DNA: TGTGCCAGCAGCCAAATGGTACAGAGCTCTGGAAACACCATATATTTT

D: TRBD2
length: 16
V: TRBV4-2
J: TRBJ2-1
size: NA
CDR3: CASSQDLAGGTDEQFF
DNA: TGTGCCAGCAGCCAAGACCTAGCGGGAGGGACTGATGAGCAGTTCTTC

D: TRBD1
length: 15
V: TRBV30
J: TRBJ1-3
size: many
CDR3: CAWSATDRAARTIYF
DNA: TGTGCCTGGAGTGCCACGGACAGGGCGGCTCGGACCATATATTTT

D: NA
length: 13
V: TRBV7-8
J: TRBJ2-3
size: NA
CDR3: CASSSRQTDTQYF
DNA: TGTGCCAGCAGCTCCAGACAAACAGATACGCAGTATTTT

D: NA
length: 15
V: TRBV2
J: TRBJ2-2
size: NA
CDR3: CASRTDTTNTGELFF
DNA: TGTGCCAGCAGGACAGACACCACGAACACCGGGGAGCTGTTTTTT

D: NA
length: 15
V: TRBV3-1/TRBV3-2
J: TRBJ1-1
size: NA
CDR3: CASSQEAPGNTEAFF
DNA: TGTGCCAGCAGCCAAGAGGCGCCGGGAAACACTGAAGCTTTCTTT

D: NA
length: 13
V: TRBV24-1
J: TRBJ1-3
size: NA
CDR3: CATSAGSGNTIYF
DNA: TGTGCCACCAGTGCGGGGTCTGGAAACACCATATATTTT

D: TRBD1
length: 14
V: TRBV13
J: TRBJ1-2
size: NA
CDR3: CASSLGRQGYGYTF
DNA: TGTGCCAGCAGCTTAGGCCGACAGGGGTACGGCTACACCTTC

D: TRBD1
length: 16
V: TRBV19
J: TRBJ1-2
size: NA
CDR3: CATHPGGQGLIYGYTF
DNA: TGTGCCACCCACCCAGGGGGGCAGGGACTGATTTATGGCTACACCTTC

D: NA
length: 15
V: TRBV6-5
J: TRBJ1-4
size: NA
CDR3: CASSRNRAHNEKLFF
DNA: TGTGCCAGCAGTAGGAACAGGGCGCATAATGAAAAACTGTTTTTT

D: TRBD2
length: 15
V: TRBV19
J: TRBJ2-3
size: NA
CDR3: CASSISGVGTDTQYF
DNA: TGTGCCAGTAGTATCAGCGGGGTGGGGACAGATACGCAGTATTTT

D: TRBD1
length: 12
V: TRBV29-1
J: TRBJ1-1
size: NA
CDR3: CSGGQRNTEAFF
DNA: TGCAGCGGGGGACAGAGGAACACTGAAGCTTTCTTT

D: NA
length: 15
V: TRBV6-5
J: TRBJ1-6
size: NA
CDR3: CASMAGVSYNSPLHF
DNA: TGTGCCAGCATGGCAGGGGTCTCCTATAATTCACCCCTCCACTTT

D: NA
length: 15
V: TRBV7-6
J: TRBJ2-1
size: NA
CDR3: CASSLRDQRYNEQFF
DNA: TGTGCCAGCAGCTTGCGGGACCAACGTTACAATGAGCAGTTCTTC

D: NA
length: 22
V: TRBV27
J: TRBJ2-1
size: once
CDR3: CASSLSPPEVLSRPHPYNEQFF
DNA: TGTGCCAGCAGTTTATCCCCCCCCGAAGTTCTTTCTAGGCCTCACCCCTACAATGAGCAGTTCTTC

D: NA
length: 17
V: TRBV28
J: TRBJ2-2
size: NA
CDR3: CASSLRLPGLNTGELFF
DNA: TGTGCCAGCAGTTTACGTTTGCCGGGACTTAACACCGGGGAGCTGTTTTTT

D: TRBD1
length: 16
V: TRBV10-1
J: TRBJ2-3
size: NA
CDR3: CASSEYRDSRTDTQYF
DNA: TGCGCCAGCAGTGAGTATAGGGACAGTCGCACAGATACGCAGTATTTT

D: NA
length: 14
V: TRBV11-1
J: TRBJ1-1
size: once
CDR3: CASSLTQGYTEAFF
DNA: TGTGCCAGCAGCTTAACACAGGGCTACACTGAAGCTTTCTTT

D: TRBD1
length: 14
V: TRBV19
J: TRBJ2-3
size: NA
CDR3: CASSISRGSDTQYF
DNA: TGTGCCAGTAGTATCTCCAGGGGGTCAGATACGCAGTATTTT

D: NA
length: 14
V: TRBV6-5
J: TRBJ2-2
size: NA
CDR3: CASSYSSDTGELFF
DNA: TGTGCCAGCAGTTACTCTTCGGACACCGGGGAGCTGTTTTTT

D: NA
length: 16
V: TRBV3-1/TRBV3-2
J: TRBJ1-2
size: NA
CDR3: CASSQVREQDYYGYTF
DNA: TGTGCCAGCAGCCAAGTTAGGGAGCAAGATTACTATGGCTACACCTTC

D: TRBD2
length: 14
V: TRBV5-1
J: TRBJ2-5
size: NA
CDR3: CASSLAVNQETQYF
DNA: TGCGCCAGCAGCCTAGCGGTGAACCAAGAGACCCAGTACTTC

D: TRBD2
length: 18
V: TRBV7-8
J: TRBJ2-1
size: NA
CDR3: CASSLVGREGGSYNEQFF
DNA: TGTGCCAGCAGCTTGGTCGGTCGGGAGGGGGGCTCCTACAATGAGCAGTTCTTC

D: NA
length: 14
V: TRBV18
J: TRBJ1-2
size: NA
CDR3: CASSLRDTSVGSTF
DNA: TGTGCCAGCTCACTCCGGGACACTTCTGTCGGCTCAACCTTC

D: NA
length: 12
V: TRBV6-6
J: TRBJ1-2
size: NA
CDR3: CASQGQRYGYTF
DNA: TGTGCCAGTCAAGGACAGAGGTATGGCTACACCTTC

D: NA
length: 12
V: TRBV4-1
J: TRBJ2-3
size: NA
CDR3: CASSHPTDTQYF
DNA: TGCGCCAGCAGCCATCCGACAGATACGCAGTATTTT

D: TRBD2
length: 15
V: TRBV6-6
J: TRBJ2-1
size: NA
CDR3: CASSYWTSGQNEQFF
DNA: TGTGCCAGCAGTTACTGGACTAGCGGTCAGAATGAGCAGTTCTTC

D: NA
length: 18
V: TRBV4-1
J: TRBJ2-7
size: NA
CDR3: CASSQVRGGVRSSYEQYF
DNA: TGCGCCAGCAGCCAGGTTCGTGGCGGGGTCAGGAGCTCCTACGAGCAGTACTTC

D: TRBD1
length: 16
V: TRBV28
J: TRBJ1-2
size: NA
CDR3: CASSPTGPGQGYGYTF
DNA: TGTGCCAGCAGTCCAACCGGACCGGGACAGGGGTATGGCTACACCTTC

D: NA
length: 12
V: TRBV4-1
J: TRBJ1-2
size: NA
CDR3: CASSPDSGGYTF
DNA: TGCGCCAGCAGCCCCGACAGTGGTGGCTACACCTTC

D: NA
length: 15
V: TRBV10-2
J: TRBJ1-1
size: once
CDR3: CASSEMGGRGTEAFF
DNA: TGCGCCAGCAGTGAGATGGGGGGACGCGGCACTGAAGCTTTCTTT

D: TRBD2
length: 14
V: TRBV2
J: TRBJ2-1
size: NA
CDR3: CASSTQRGNNEQFF
DNA: TGTGCCAGCAGTACCCAGCGGGGGAACAATGAGCAGTTCTTC

D: NA
length: 14
V: TRBV19
J: TRBJ1-6
size: once
CDR3: CASALGGHVSPLHF
DNA: TGTGCCAGTGCGCTCGGGGGGCACGTTTCACCCCTCCACTTT

D: NA
length: 14
V: TRBV9
J: TRBJ1-1
size: NA
CDR3: CASSVIGANTEAFF
DNA: TGTGCCAGCAGCGTGATTGGAGCGAACACTGAAGCTTTCTTT

D: NA
length: 14
V: TRBV11-3
J: TRBJ1-1
size: once
CDR3: CASSLERGGTEAFF
DNA: TGTGCCAGCAGCTTAGAAAGAGGGGGCACTGAAGCTTTCTTT

D: NA
length: 16
V: TRBV10-3
J: TRBJ1-1
size: NA
CDR3: CAISERQVLGNTEAFF
DNA: TGTGCCATCAGTGAGCGACAGGTATTGGGGAACACTGAAGCTTTCTTT

D: NA
length: 14
V: TRBV7-2
J: TRBJ2-7
size: NA
CDR3: CASSLRQPTYEQYF
DNA: TGTGCCAGCAGCCTTAGACAGCCTACCTACGAGCAGTACTTC

D: NA
length: 11
V: TRBV2
J: TRBJ1-1
size: NA
CDR3: CASSAESEAFF
DNA: TGTGCCAGCAGTGCGGAGTCTGAAGCTTTCTTT

D: NA
length: 10
V: TRBV19
J: TRBJ2-5
size: once
CDR3: CASLGGTQYF
DNA: TGTGCCAGCCTAGGGGGGACCCAGTACTTC

D: NA
length: 13
V: TRBV3-1/TRBV3-2
J: TRBJ1-5
size: NA
CDR3: CASSQDRSQPQHF
DNA: TGTGCCAGCAGCCAAGACAGGTCTCAGCCCCAGCATTTT

D: NA
length: 14
V: TRBV30
J: TRBJ2-7
size: NA
CDR3: CASSLGRAAYEQYF
DNA: TGTGCCTCAAGCCTCGGGCGGGCCGCCTACGAGCAGTACTTC

D: TRBD1
length: 14
V: TRBV6-5
J: TRBJ1-2
size: once
CDR3: CASTTGQGADGYTF
DNA: TGTGCCAGCACGACGGGACAGGGGGCAGATGGCTACACCTTC

D: TRBD2
length: 15
V: TRBV7-8
J: TRBJ2-3
size: NA
CDR3: CASSRLAGGPNTQYF
DNA: TGTGCCAGCAGTCGACTAGCGGGGGGCCCCAATACGCAGTATTTT

D: NA
length: 19
V: TRBV4-1
J: TRBJ1-4
size: once
CDR3: CASSQDSLSRLTTNEKLFF
DNA: TGCGCCAGCAGCCAAGATTCCCTTTCTCGACTTACAACTAATGAAAAACTGTTTTTT

D: NA
length: 11
V: TRBV20-1
J: TRBJ2-5
size: NA
CDR3: CSARVRETQYF
DNA: TGCAGTGCGAGGGTCCGGGAGACCCAGTACTTC

D: NA
length: 14
V: TRBV30
J: TRBJ1-5
size: NA
CDR3: CAWSVSYSNQPQHF
DNA: TGTGCCTGGAGTGTATCTTATAGCAATCAGCCCCAGCATTTT

D: NA
length: 12
V: TRBV18
J: TRBJ2-5
size: NA
CDR3: CASSQGEETQYF
DNA: TGTGCCAGCTCACAGGGGGAAGAGACCCAGTACTTC

D: TRBD1
length: 16
V: TRBV5-6
J: TRBJ2-4
size: once
CDR3: CASSLRDRGEQNIQYF
DNA: TGTGCCAGCAGCTTGAGGGACAGGGGTGAGCAAAACATTCAGTACTTC

D: TRBD1
length: 12
V: TRBV19
J: TRBJ2-1
size: once
CDR3: CASIGTANEQFF
DNA: TGTGCCAGTATAGGGACAGCCAATGAGCAGTTCTTC